This T cell receptor (beta chain) was captured in a study of blood T cells in healthy people across ages. Study results and limitations: Shifts in expanded clonotypes may have been confounded by donor CMV status, which was unknown.

The CDR3 extends over 13 amino acids. Germline lookup yields CDR1 SGDLS and CDR2 YYNGEE. V lost 4 bases to trimming and J lost 4 bases, with 9 bases between them. The donors, healthy Caucasians from Russia, were aged roughly 6 to 90. Peripheral blood from each donor was collected in a volume of about 10 milliliters. Combining a sample-barcoded 5' primer with a J-beta primer mix, a second PCR ran for roughly 7 to 12 cycles. TCRdb recomputed calls from the 5' RACE reads with MiXCR, one row per CDR3 protein. Of 1.5 million to 1.9 million distinct CDR3 sequences listed, 35% to 45% are singletons. This clonotype came up a few times. Antigen: not known.

Sequencing used blood. The TCR was taken from a woman aged 18-29 years in good health. The chain employs TRBV9 and TRBJ1-3; D remains unclear. This CDR3 is CASSQRIGNTIYF. CDR3 bases: TGTGCCAGCAGCCAGAGGATCGGAAACACCATATATTTT.